Listed below are T cell receptor beta chains from one sample, sequenced in a study of blood T cell repertoires in COVID-19. Clones were sequenced by immunoSEQ multiplex PCR, and TCRdb holds only the in-frame ones, with some missing. Of 200,000 to 250,000 clones detected, 92% appear once; the ten largest clones hold around 1.2%. The specimen sequenced was peripheral blood. The receptors originated from a man aged 30 to 39 with acute or convalescent COVID-19. Both conserved end residues are part of each CDR3. Fields, in order: CDR3 DNA, CDR3 protein, J gene, V gene, D gene. The D gene is left open where the match is weak.

CDR3nt: TGTGCCAGCAAGAGAACCGGGACAGGGGGCATAGATACGCAGTATTTT; CDR3aa: CASKRTGTGGIDTQYF; j_gene: TRBJ2-3; v_gene: TRBV2; d_gene: TRBD1
CDR3nt: TGTGCCAGCAGCTACACTGAAGCTTTCTTT; CDR3aa: CASSYTEAFF; j_gene: TRBJ1-1; v_gene: TRBV28; d_gene: -
CDR3nt: TGTGCCAGCAGCTCATCTGGGCGGGGCGATAATTCACCCCTCCACTTT; CDR3aa: CASSSSGRGDNSPLHF; j_gene: TRBJ1-6; v_gene: TRBV5-6; d_gene: -
CDR3nt: TGTGCCATCAGTGAGTCGGACAGGGAGAACACTGAAGCTTTCTTT; CDR3aa: CAISESDRENTEAFF; j_gene: TRBJ1-1; v_gene: TRBV10-3; d_gene: TRBD1
CDR3nt: TGCGCCAGCAGCCTCAGACCGGGCAGGGTGGGTGGCTACACCTTC; CDR3aa: CASSLRPGRVGGYTF; j_gene: TRBJ1-2; v_gene: TRBV5-1; d_gene: -
CDR3nt: TGTGCCAGCAGCCAGTTCGACAGAGGCACTGAAGCTTTCTTT; CDR3aa: CASSQFDRGTEAFF; j_gene: TRBJ1-1; v_gene: TRBV3-1/TRBV3-2; d_gene: -
CDR3nt: TGTGCCAGCTCACGAAGTGGGACAGGGACCTACGAGCAGTACTTC; CDR3aa: CASSRSGTGTYEQYF; j_gene: TRBJ2-7; v_gene: TRBV18; d_gene: TRBD1
CDR3nt: TGTGCCAGCAGGGCCCCTAATGAAAAACTGTTTTTT; CDR3aa: CASRAPNEKLFF; j_gene: TRBJ1-4; v_gene: TRBV28; d_gene: -
CDR3nt: TGCGCCAGCAGCTTGGATCCCGGAGCCGATAATTCACCCCTCCACTTT; CDR3aa: CASSLDPGADNSPLHF; j_gene: TRBJ1-6; v_gene: TRBV5-1; d_gene: -
CDR3nt: TGTGCCAGCAGTTCGGGACAGTTGGATGGCTACACCTTC; CDR3aa: CASSSGQLDGYTF; j_gene: TRBJ1-2; v_gene: TRBV28; d_gene: TRBD1
CDR3nt: TGTGCCAGCAGGCCGGGACTTACCTACGAGCAGTACTTC; CDR3aa: CASRPGLTYEQYF; j_gene: TRBJ2-7; v_gene: TRBV12-3/TRBV12-4; d_gene: -
CDR3nt: TGTGCCAGCTCTTTGGACAGGGTCGCCTACACCTTC; CDR3aa: CASSLDRVAYTF; j_gene: TRBJ1-2; v_gene: TRBV18; d_gene: TRBD1
CDR3nt: TGTGCCAGTAGATTCGGGGCTAGCGCCGGGGAGCTGTTTTTT; CDR3aa: CASRFGASAGELFF; j_gene: TRBJ2-2; v_gene: TRBV19; d_gene: -
CDR3nt: TGTGCCAGCATCAGGCCAGGGGGCGGCTCCTACGAGCAGTACTTC; CDR3aa: CASIRPGGGSYEQYF; j_gene: TRBJ2-7; v_gene: TRBV7-9; d_gene: TRBD1
CDR3nt: TGTGCCAGCAGCTCTGGCTGGGGCGGCGAGCAGTACTTC; CDR3aa: CASSSGWGGEQYF; j_gene: TRBJ2-7; v_gene: TRBV27; d_gene: -
CDR3nt: TGTGCCAGCAGCCAAGCAAGAGTTAATTCACCCCTCCACTTT; CDR3aa: CASSQARVNSPLHF; j_gene: TRBJ1-6; v_gene: TRBV3-1/TRBV3-2; d_gene: -
CDR3nt: TGTGCCAGCAGCTTAACCGGGACAGGGGTCAATGAGCAGTTCTTC; CDR3aa: CASSLTGTGVNEQFF; j_gene: TRBJ2-1; v_gene: TRBV7-3; d_gene: TRBD1
CDR3nt: TGTGCCAGCAGCCAAAGGACAGGGTTGTGGGAGACCCAGTACTTC; CDR3aa: CASSQRTGLWETQYF; j_gene: TRBJ2-5; v_gene: TRBV4-2; d_gene: TRBD1
CDR3nt: TGCGCCAGCAGCTTGCCCACTAGCGCTTCCTACAATGAGCAGTTCTTC; CDR3aa: CASSLPTSASYNEQFF; j_gene: TRBJ2-1; v_gene: TRBV5-1; d_gene: TRBD2
CDR3nt: TGTGCCAGCACCCAGGGACTAGCGGGGGGACACCAAGAGACCCAGTACTTC; CDR3aa: CASTQGLAGGHQETQYF; j_gene: TRBJ2-5; v_gene: TRBV28; d_gene: TRBD2
CDR3nt: TGTGCCAGCAGCCACGGACTAGCGGGTAACAATGAGCAGTTCTTC; CDR3aa: CASSHGLAGNNEQFF; j_gene: TRBJ2-1; v_gene: TRBV6-5; d_gene: TRBD2
CDR3nt: TGTGCCAGTAGTCGACTTTCGGGTTCCTACGAGCAGTACTTC; CDR3aa: CASSRLSGSYEQYF; j_gene: TRBJ2-7; v_gene: TRBV19; d_gene: -
CDR3nt: TGTGCCAGCAGTTACAGGACAGGGGGCGGTGAAAAACTGTTTTTT; CDR3aa: CASSYRTGGGEKLFF; j_gene: TRBJ1-4; v_gene: TRBV6-5; d_gene: TRBD1
CDR3nt: TGTGCCAGCAGCCCCGCCCGGGAGTTCTACAATGAGCAGTTCTTC; CDR3aa: CASSPAREFYNEQFF; j_gene: TRBJ2-1; v_gene: TRBV11-2; d_gene: -
CDR3nt: TGTGCCAGCAGCTTGTGGGTAACAGCTAACTATGGCTACACCTTC; CDR3aa: CASSLWVTANYGYTF; j_gene: TRBJ1-2; v_gene: TRBV5-6; d_gene: -